This is a list of T cell receptor beta chains from one sample in a study of vaccination and CD4 T cells after COVID-19. These receptors have no known antigen. Using its own MiXCR run on the PCR reads, TCRdb lists one record per CDR3 protein. The sample holds roughly 28,000 distinct CDR3 sequences, about 66% seen once. The sample consisted of CD4+ T cells from blood, cultured in vitro, taken after SARS-CoV-2 vaccination. The receptors come from a human donor who received a COVID-19 vaccine. Both conserved end residues are part of each CDR3. D genes are given only for firm matches. Rows may omit the clone size; those that give it use once, few, many or a size class.

j_call	clone_size	d_call	v_call	cdr3_aa	cdr3_nt
TRBJ2-3	once	TRBD2	TRBV5-1	CASSSGADTDTQYF	TGCGCCAGCAGTAGCGGGGCCGACACAGATACGCAGTATTTT
TRBJ2-2	once	TRBD2	TRBV7-2	CASSSTAGGTGELFF	TGTGCCAGCAGCTCCACAGCGGGGGGCACCGGGGAGCTGTTTTTT
TRBJ2-1	few	-	TRBV7-9	CASSLISYNEQFF	TGTGCCAGCAGTTTGATCTCCTACAATGAGCAGTTCTTC
TRBJ1-6	few	-	TRBV7-6	CASSPRTGANGSPLHF	TGTGCCAGCAGTCCCCGTACCGGGGCCAACGGTTCACCCCTCCACTTT
TRBJ1-2	-	-	TRBV10-1	CASSERAAQGYTF	TGCGCCAGCAGTGAGAGGGCAGCCCAGGGCTACACCTTC
TRBJ1-5	once	TRBD1	TRBV7-9	CASSLATGHQPQHF	TGTGCCAGCAGCTTAGCGACAGGGCATCAGCCCCAGCATTTT
TRBJ2-3	-	-	TRBV7-2	CASSLAGARTDTQYF	TGTGCCAGCAGCTTAGCGGGGGCACGCACAGATACGCAGTATTTT
TRBJ1-2	few	-	TRBV19	CASSIVEGENYGYTF	TGTGCCAGTAGTATAGTGGAGGGGGAGAACTATGGCTACACCTTC
TRBJ1-1	few	-	TRBV10-3	CASGASGVRTEAFF	TGTGCCTCGGGGGCTAGCGGGGTTCGGACTGAAGCTTTCTTT
TRBJ1-6	few	TRBD1	TRBV7-2	CASSSRGQGYSPLHF	TGTGCCAGCAGTAGTCGTGGACAGGGTTACTCACCCCTCCACTTT
TRBJ1-2	-	-	TRBV15	CATSRDRGLFGYTF	TGTGCCACCAGCAGAGACAGGGGTTTATTTGGCTACACCTTC
TRBJ1-6	few	-	TRBV27	CASSGGGWNNSPLHF	TGTGCCAGCAGTGGGGGGGGCTGGAATAATTCACCCCTCCACTTT
TRBJ1-1	-	-	TRBV2	CASSEGGFGAEAFF	TGTGCCAGCAGTGAAGGAGGGTTCGGGGCTGAAGCTTTCTTT
TRBJ2-5	-	TRBD2	TRBV11-3	CATSLSGGAGETQYF	TGTGCCACCAGCCTTAGCGGGGGGGCTGGGGAGACCCAGTACTTC
TRBJ2-5	-	-	TRBV25-1	CASSEKEGAETQYF	TGTGCCAGCAGTGAAAAGGAGGGGGCGGAGACCCAGTACTTC
TRBJ2-4	few	-	TRBV6-1	CASSEGGNIQYF	TGTGCCAGCAGTGAGGGGGGAAACATTCAGTACTTC
TRBJ2-5	-	-	TRBV10-3	CAISDGLDKETQYF	TGTGCCATCAGTGACGGACTCGATAAAGAGACCCAGTACTTC
TRBJ1-1	-	-	TRBV2	CASNSQENTEAFF	TGTGCCAGCAACTCCCAGGAGAACACTGAAGCTTTCTTT
TRBJ2-5	-	TRBD2	TRBV30	CAWSARKGRDTQYF	TGTGCCTGGAGTGCTCGGAAAGGGAGGGACACCCAGTACTTC
TRBJ2-6	-	-	TRBV6-1	CATRDSGANVLTF	TGTGCCACCAGGGATTCCGGGGCCAACGTCCTGACTTTC
TRBJ2-5	-	TRBD2	TRBV7-2	CASSLGSSGRGETQYF	TGTGCCAGCAGCTTAGGGTCCAGCGGGCGGGGGGAGACCCAGTACTTC
TRBJ2-3	-	TRBD1	TRBV5-1	CASSLGVTGMLSTDTQYF	TGCGCCAGCAGCTTGGGGGTGACAGGGATGCTGAGCACAGATACGCAGTATTTT
TRBJ1-2	-	-	TRBV10-3	CAISGERRDYTF	TGTGCCATCAGCGGGGAGAGGCGTGACTACACCTTC
TRBJ1-1	-	-	TRBV12-3/TRBV12-4	CASSPGAANTEAFF	TGTGCCAGCAGTCCCGGGGCAGCGAACACTGAAGCTTTCTTT
TRBJ1-2	-	-	TRBV11-2	CASSLDSGHHYGYTF	TGTGCCAGCAGCTTAGATTCAGGACACCACTATGGCTACACCTTC
TRBJ1-1	-	-	TRBV5-4	CASSSQNWNTEAFF	TGTGCCAGCAGCTCCCAGAATTGGAACACTGAAGCTTTCTTT
TRBJ1-1	-	-	TRBV19	CASTPFGGAENTEAFF	TGTGCCAGTACCCCGTTCGGGGGGGCAGAGAACACTGAAGCTTTCTTT
TRBJ2-2	-	-	TRBV27	CASSYGLTQGELFF	TGTGCCAGCAGTTATGGACTGACGCAAGGGGAGCTGTTTTTT
TRBJ2-5	-	TRBD2	TRBV4-1	CASSQERESGTSQETQYF	TGCGCCAGCAGCCAAGAGAGGGAGAGCGGGACTTCCCAAGAGACCCAGTACTTC
TRBJ1-1	-	-	TRBV7-9	CASSSLTGRSNTEAFF	TGTGCCAGCAGCTCGTTGACGGGCAGGTCAAACACTGAAGCTTTCTTT
TRBJ2-5	once	TRBD1	TRBV10-3	CAISDPGQLQETQYF	TGTGCCATCAGTGACCCGGGACAGTTACAAGAGACCCAGTACTTC
TRBJ1-2	-	TRBD1	TRBV19	CASSDRVSGYTF	TGTGCCAGTTCGGACAGGGTCTCTGGCTACACCTTC
TRBJ1-2	-	TRBD1	TRBV7-2	CASSSQGAGYGYAF	TGTGCCAGCAGCTCCCAGGGGGCGGGCTATGGCTACGCCTTC
TRBJ1-2	few	-	TRBV24-1	CATSRDTYGYTF	TGTGCCACCAGTCGGGACACCTATGGCTACACCTTC
TRBJ1-1	-	-	TRBV30	CAWSRIEAFF	TGTGCCTGGAGTCGCATTGAAGCTTTCTTT
TRBJ2-3	-	-	TRBV6-5	CASSYSPDNSFRTDTQYF	TGTGCCAGCAGTTACTCGCCCGACAACTCGTTTCGCACAGATACGCAGTATTTT
TRBJ2-7	-	TRBD1	TRBV27	CASSFSTGSTSYEQYF	TGTGCCAGCAGTTTCTCGACAGGGTCGACCTCCTACGAGCAGTACTTC
TRBJ1-4	few	-	TRBV15	CATSRDWPRGEKLFF	TGTGCCACCAGCAGAGATTGGCCGCGAGGTGAAAAACTGTTTTTT
TRBJ2-3	-	-	TRBV11-3	CASSLGLSSGTDTQYF	TGTGCCAGCAGCTTAGGGTTATCGAGCGGCACAGATACGCAGTATTTT
TRBJ2-7	-	-	TRBV7-9	CASSPRRRGQGPYEQYF	TGTGCCAGCAGCCCCCGCCGCAGGGGCCAGGGGCCCTACGAGCAGTACTTC
TRBJ1-1	-	TRBD1	TRBV25-1	CASSGYRGGLNTEAFF	TGTGCCAGCAGTGGTTACAGGGGGGGTTTGAACACTGAAGCTTTCTTT
TRBJ1-1	once	-	TRBV27	CASSLIGGAWVSTEAFF	TGTGCCAGCAGTTTAATCGGGGGGGCATGGGTTAGCACTGAAGCTTTCTTT
TRBJ2-3	-	TRBD2	TRBV11-2	CASSFPWGGSTDTQYF	TGTGCCAGCAGCTTCCCTTGGGGGGGAAGCACAGATACGCAGTATTTT
TRBJ2-2	once	TRBD2	TRBV19	CASSPGLAGGNTGELFF	TGTGCCAGTAGCCCGGGACTAGCGGGGGGTAACACCGGGGAGCTGTTTTTT
TRBJ1-1	few	-	TRBV6-5	CASSYSRGSLGIF	TGTGCCAGCAGTTACTCGCGGGGGTCGCTGGGGATCTTT
TRBJ2-7	-	TRBD1	TRBV30	CASTTGAVRLEYF	TGTGCCTCCACGACAGGGGCAGTACGTTTGGAGTACTTC
TRBJ1-5	-	-	TRBV20-1	CSALQGSQPQHF	TGCAGTGCTCTCCAGGGTAGTCAGCCCCAGCATTTT
TRBJ1-6	few	-	TRBV27	CASSRQGYNSPLHF	TGTGCCAGCAGTCGTCAGGGCTATAATTCACCCCTCCACTTT